Each of the 21 T cell receptor beta chains below was sequenced from the same sample in a study of tumor-infiltrating lymphocytes in localized non-small cell lung cancer. Produced via immunoSEQ multiplex PCR; TCRdb's table is partial and in-frame only. The data show about 3,000 clones, 52% seen once. The material sequenced was uninvolved lung tissue not adjacent to the tumor. These receptors were obtained from a human donor with non-small cell lung cancer.

A few counts support this clone. The CDR3 spells CASSLGDEQYF. As DNA, the CDR3 is TGTGCCAGCAGTTTAGGAGACGAGCAGTACTTC. The genes are TRBV6-5 and TRBJ2-7; no reliable D call. The CDR3 length is 11 residues. Germline V gene lookup returns CDR1 MNHEY and CDR2 SVGAGI. The ends were cut back, 4 bases at V and 5 bases at J, with 6 bases in the middle.

This chain uses TRBV5-6 with TRBJ1-2; 8 bases map to TRBD1. J was trimmed by 8 bases and V by 4 bases; bases with no gene match: 19. Per germline, CDR1 SGHDT and CDR2 YYEEEE. This CDR3 comprises 17 residues. CDR3 region: CASSQEAQGGSVRGYTF. The CDR3 coding sequence is TGTGCCAGCAGCCAGGAGGCACAGGGGGGGTCCGTTCGGGGCTACACCTTC.

The rearrangement links TRBV5-4 to TRBJ1-1; D remains ambiguous. CDR1 SGHNT and CDR2 YYREEE come from the germline V gene (reference sequence). The CDR3 runs to 14 residues. The ends were cut back, 4 bases at V and 0 bases at J, with 10 bases in the middle. CDR3 DNA sequence: TGTGCCAGCAGCACTTCGACGGTGAACACTGAAGCTTTCTTT. Translating gives CASSTSTVNTEAFF.

This clone was seen more than once but under ten times. The rearrangement joins TRBV6-1 to TRBJ1-4; the D gene is possibly TRBD1 (5 bases). Germline CDR1 is MNHNS and CDR2 is SASEGT. The CDR3 runs to 14 residues. The ends were cut back, 2 bases at V and 8 bases at J, with 12 bases in the middle. CDR3 DNA: TGTGCCAGCAGTGAATACGGGGCTGGGGAAAAACTGTTTTTT. It is translated as CASSEYGAGEKLFF.

The sample holds one count of this clone. The V call is TRBV30, the J call TRBJ1-1, with D unresolved. CDR1 is GTSNPN, CDR2 SVGIG, per germline (reference sequence). The CDR3 runs 15 residues. V lost 0 bases, J lost 4 bases, and 15 bases lay in between. CDR3 sequence reads: CAWSVTGHLFTEAFF. The CDR3 DNA is TGTGCCTGGAGTGTAACGGGCCATCTCTTCACTGAAGCTTTCTTT.

This chain connects TRBV30 to TRBJ1-2, with 9 nucleotides matching TRBD1. This CDR3 has 14 amino acids. Germline trimming cut 1 base from V and 8 bases from J; bases unmatched to any gene: 8. CDR1 is GTSNPN and CDR2 is SVGIG in the germline V gene (reference sequence). The CDR3 here is CAWSAEQGARGYTF. CDR3 DNA: TGTGCCTGGAGTGCCGAACAGGGGGCGCGGGGCTACACCTTC.

In its sample, this clone ranks as large. This chain connects TRBV5-6 to TRBJ1-5; unclear D gene. CDR3 length: 16 residues. Trimming shortened V by 3 bases and J by 0 bases, and 13 bases separated the two germline ends. Germline V CDR1 and CDR2: SGHDT, YYEEEE. The CDR3 nucleotides are TGTGCCAGCAGCTCACGGGCAGCTTTTAGCAATCAGCCCCAGCATTTT. Its protein product is CASSSRAAFSNQPQHF.

This clone occurred a few times. The chain combines TRBV6-4 with TRBJ2-7; no definite D call. V gave up 4 bases and J gave up 6 bases, with 10 bases separating them. The CDR3 sequence is 12 residues long. Germline lookup yields CDR1 MRHNA and CDR2 SNTAGT. For the CDR3, the DNA is TGTGCCAGCAGTGTTCGCTCATCCGAGCAGTACTTC. Translating gives CASSVRSSEQYF.

The chain combines TRBV5-1 with TRBJ2-5; 7 bases fit TRBD1. The DNA end lines up better with TRBJ2-7; the J call may be wrong. Germline CDR1 SGHRS, CDR2 YFSETQ. The CDR3 extends over 14 amino acids. The CDR3 nucleotides read TGCGCCAGCGCAGTCGTAGGGGGCCCCTACGAGCAGTACTTC. This encodes CASAVVGGPYEQYF.

This clone is large. The V call is TRBV19, the J call TRBJ2-2, with 7 bases aligning to TRBD2. V trimming: 7 bases; J trimming: 5 bases; junction bases outside the gene matches: 7. CDR1 and CDR2 (germline): LNHDA, SQIVND (reference sequence). This CDR3 comprises 14 residues. The CDR3 DNA reads as TGTGCCAGTACGTCCGGGGAGGGGACCGGGGAGCTGTTTTTT. It encodes CASTSGEGTGELFF.

This clone has just one count. The J gene is TRBJ1-1, the V gene TRBV6-1, with 7 nucleotides matching TRBD1. Losses at the gene ends were 7 bases for V and 1 base for J; bases not matched to a gene: 6. The CDR3 runs 14 residues. CDR1 is MNHNS, CDR2 SASEGT, per germline. The CDR3 spells CASTPNRGNTEAFF. In DNA form, the CDR3 reads TGTGCCAGCACCCCGAACAGGGGGAACACTGAAGCTTTCTTT.

The chain couples TRBV2 to TRBJ2-3; 9 bases agree with TRBD2. This CDR3 has 16 residues. The germline V gene encodes CDR1 SNHLY and CDR2 FYNNEI. V shed 8 bases and J 7 bases; nucleotides not matched to a gene: 16. CDR3 nucleotides: TGTGCCAGCCTGTATTTGGGCGGGGGGGGATCCAATACGCAGTATTTT. This codes for CASLYLGGGGSNTQYF.

A remark on this clone: The conserved phenylalanine or tryptophan is not found at the CDR3 terminus, so this likely reflects a read error. It is unclear where the CDR3 begins or ends on the DNA, so no DNA is shown, and the CDR3 is as TCRdb lists it. The CDR3 protein is CASSELHNIPI. The chain joins TRBV6-1 to TRBJ1-6; the D segment call TRBD1 is taken from the table without a DNA check. The CDR3 adds up to 11 amino acids, both ends counted. The V gene's germline CDR1 is MNHNS and CDR2 SASEGT.

V is TRBV19 and J is TRBJ1-2; D is unresolved. The CDR3 loop spans 15 amino acids. Trimming cost V 2 bases and J 0 bases, with 10 bases left between them. In germline, CDR1 is LNHDA, CDR2 SQIVND (reference sequence). CDR3 sequence (DNA): TGTGCCAGTAGTATATCAGCGGGCTCTAACTATGGCTACACCTTC. Encoded protein: CASSISAGSNYGYTF.

This chain joins TRBV7-8 and TRBJ1-4; D call uncertain. CDR1 is SGHVS and CDR2 is FQNEAQ in the germline V gene. V lost 5 bases and J lost 7, with 17 bases in between. This CDR3 region has 15 residues. CDR3 amino acids: CASSPGGRWGEKLFF. The CDR3 DNA follows: TGTGCCAGCAGCCCTGGTGGCAGGTGGGGTGAAAAACTGTTTTTT.

Only a few counts were recorded for this clone. The CDR3 here is CASSLDNAGLYEQYF. CDR3 DNA sequence: TGTGCCAGCAGCTTAGATAACGCAGGGCTTTACGAGCAGTACTTC. This sequence joins TRBV11-2 and TRBJ2-7; tentative D call: TRBD1 (5 bases). The CDR3 covers 15 residues. Germline CDR1 and CDR2: SGHAT and FQNNGV. The V end lost 0 bases, the J end lost 4 bases, and 13 bases lay between the germline ends.

This chain links TRBV7-2 with TRBJ1-1; D is perhaps TRBD1 (5 bases). Germline lookup yields CDR1 SGHTA and CDR2 FQGNSA. The ends were cut back, 6 bases at V and 4 bases at J, with 21 bases in the middle. The CDR3 runs to 16 residues. The CDR3 DNA follows: TGTGCCAGCAGTCAAATTGGGGGTACTAGATCCACTGAAGCTTTCTTT. This codes for CASSQIGGTRSTEAFF.

The chain carries TRBV29-1 and TRBJ2-5; no firm D call. The CDR3 contains 13 residues. Germline CDR1 SQVTM, CDR2 ANQGSEA. The V gene lost 5 bases and the J gene lost 1 base, with 11 bases spanning the gap. The CDR3 region has the DNA TGCAGCGTTAGTGGGTCGGGCCAAGAGACCCAGTACTTC. It specifies CSVSGSGQETQYF.

This clone was seen a handful of times. The chain links TRBV5-5 to TRBJ2-1, with 9 bases matching TRBD2. The V and J ends lost 4 bases and 7 bases, in that order; junction bases with no gene match: 9. The CDR3 runs to 15 residues. The germline V gene encodes CDR1 SGHKS and CDR2 YYEKEE (reference sequence). The chain's CDR3 is CASSPKVAGVNEQFF. CDR3 nucleotide sequence: TGTGCCAGCAGCCCCAAGGTAGCGGGAGTGAATGAGCAGTTCTTC.

The chain combines TRBV7-2 with TRBJ1-2; 8 positions agree with TRBD1. Germline trimming cut 5 bases from V and 4 bases from J; bases unmatched to any gene: 9. Germline V gives CDR1 SGHTA, CDR2 FQGNSA. CDR3 length: 15 amino acids. As DNA, the CDR3 is TGTGCCAGCAGCAAGCGAGGTCAGGGGGCCTATGGCTACACCTTC. This codes for CASSKRGQGAYGYTF.

The chain recombines TRBV7-6 with TRBJ1-1; tentative D call: TRBD1 (6 bases). This CDR3 is 16 amino acids long. V was clipped by 5 bases and J by 11 bases, with 27 bases between them. Germline V gene sequence: CDR1 SGHVS, CDR2 FNYEAQ. This CDR3 reads CASSPLGPQGLIGAFF. DNA of the CDR3: TGTGCCAGCAGCCCTCTCGGCCCCCAGGGGCTCATTGGGGCTTTCTTT.